These T cell receptor beta chains were read from a single sample in a study of cytomegalovirus exposure and HLA in healthy donors. TCRdb keeps only in-frame clones here, not all; method: immunoSEQ multiplex PCR. The table lists fewer than 70,000 clones, 73% of them singletons, with 4.5% to 5.5% in the top ten. The sample was PBMCs. All receptors derive from a man aged 45-60 years in good health and CMV-seronegative. CDR3s include the opening cysteine and the closing phenylalanine or tryptophan. Fields, in order: D gene, J gene, clone size, V gene, CDR3 protein, CDR3 DNA. A D gene is named only where the DNA matches it firmly. Where a row states a size, it is once, few, many or the class of an expanded clone; other rows omit it.

TRBD1 | TRBJ2-1 | . | TRBV6-5 | CASSRGTGNNEQFF | TGTGCCAGCAGCCGAGGGACAGGGAACAATGAGCAGTTCTTC
TRBD2 | TRBJ2-7 | once | TRBV27 | CASRIAGGYEQYF | TGTGCCAGCAGAATAGCGGGGGGATACGAGCAGTACTTC
TRBD1 | TRBJ1-2 | . | TRBV7-9 | CASSFGTGGAYGYTF | TGTGCCAGCAGCTTCGGGACAGGGGGCGCCTATGGCTACACCTTC
TRBD1 | TRBJ1-5 | once | TRBV2 | CASSGTGTGNNQPQHF | TGTGCCAGCAGTGGAACCGGGACAGGAAACAATCAGCCCCAGCATTTT
TRBD2 | TRBJ2-4 | . | TRBV9 | CASSDGGAAKNIQYF | TGTGCCAGCAGCGACGGGGGGGCTGCCAAAAACATTCAGTACTTC
. | TRBJ2-5 | . | TRBV6-5 | CASSRGLQETQYF | TGTGCCAGCAGTAGGGGACTCCAAGAGACCCAGTACTTC
. | TRBJ1-5 | . | TRBV18 | CASSPKVGAGQPQHF | TGTGCCAGCTCACCGAAGGTGGGGGCCGGTCAGCCCCAGCATTTT
. | TRBJ2-5 | . | TRBV2 | CASSLYQGAGETQYF | TGTGCCAGCAGTCTGTACCAGGGCGCCGGGGAGACCCAGTACTTC
TRBD1 | TRBJ2-7 | . | TRBV6-1 | CASSEGTGASYEQYF | TGTGCCAGCAGTGAAGGGACAGGGGCCTCCTACGAGCAGTACTTC
. | TRBJ2-5 | . | TRBV6-1 | CASTSQFKETQYF | TGTGCCAGCACGTCACAGTTCAAAGAGACCCAGTACTTC
TRBD2 | TRBJ2-3 | few | TRBV10-2 | CATTGTSGGPSQSTQYF | TGTGCCACCACGGGTACTAGCGGGGGCCCAAGCCAGAGTACGCAGTATTTT
TRBD2 | TRBJ2-7 | . | TRBV5-1 | CASSRTSGGSSSYEQYF | TGCGCCAGCAGCCGGACTAGCGGGGGGTCGAGCTCCTACGAGCAGTACTTC
TRBD1 | TRBJ2-7 | once | TRBV7-9 | CASSQKGQGFWEQYF | TGTGCCAGCAGTCAGAAAGGACAGGGGTTTTGGGAGCAGTACTTC
. | TRBJ1-1 | . | TRBV12-5 | CASGLVKRLNTEAFF | TGTGCTAGTGGTTTGGTAAAACGGTTGAACACTGAAGCTTTCTTT
TRBD1 | TRBJ2-7 | . | TRBV5-1 | CASSPTGQGSYEQYF | TGCGCCAGCAGCCCCACCGGACAGGGCTCCTACGAGCAGTACTTC
TRBD1 | TRBJ1-5 | . | TRBV6-1 | CASRARTGGNQPQHF | TGTGCCAGCAGGGCTAGGACAGGGGGCAATCAGCCCCAGCATTTT
. | TRBJ1-2 | once | TRBV9 | CASSVAAGPFYGYTF | TGTGCCAGCAGCGTAGCTGCAGGGCCCTTCTATGGCTACACCTTC
TRBD1 | TRBJ1-2 | . | TRBV7-3 | CASSPLRTGRGYTF | TGTGCTAGCAGCCCCCTTAGGACAGGGAGAGGCTACACCTTC
TRBD1 | TRBJ1-2 | . | TRBV6-4 | CASSQTGGVRGYTF | TGTGCCAGCAGTCAGACAGGGGGCGTTCGGGGCTACACCTTC
TRBD1 | TRBJ2-5 | . | TRBV7-7 | CASSRDRVVSETQYF | TGTGCTAGCAGCCGAGACAGGGTCGTCTCGGAGACCCAGTACTTC
. | TRBJ2-6 | . | TRBV2 | CASSVGDSGANVLTF | TGTGCCAGCAGTGTCGGGGACTCTGGGGCCAACGTCCTGACTTTC
. | TRBJ1-1 | few | TRBV28 | CASKGANMNTEAFF | TGTGCCAGCAAAGGGGCCAACATGAACACTGAAGCTTTCTTT
TRBD1 | TRBJ2-1 | . | TRBV5-4 | CASSVGQGAGNEQFF | TGTGCCAGCAGCGTGGGACAGGGGGCGGGCAATGAGCAGTTCTTC
. | TRBJ1-2 | . | TRBV19 | CASKGAGLHYGYTF | TGTGCCAGTAAGGGAGCCGGGCTCCACTATGGCTACACCTTC
TRBD2 | TRBJ2-3 | . | TRBV19 | CASGEGSIADTQYF | TGTGCCAGCGGGGAGGGGTCGATCGCAGATACGCAGTATTTT
TRBD1 | TRBJ2-1 | few | TRBV5-1 | CASSFREGANEQFF | TGCGCCAGCAGCTTTCGCGAGGGGGCGAATGAGCAGTTCTTC
. | TRBJ2-7 | . | TRBV14 | CASSHESRATGLQYF | TGTGCCAGCAGCCATGAGTCCCGGGCCACAGGGTTACAGTACTTC
. | TRBJ1-4 | . | TRBV9 | CASSVGTTNEKLFF | TGTGCCAGCAGCGTAGGTACAACTAATGAAAAACTGTTTTTT
. | TRBJ2-3 | . | TRBV5-1 | CASSFQMGSIDTQYF | TGCGCCAGCAGCTTCCAGATGGGGAGCATAGATACGCAGTATTTT
. | TRBJ1-6 | . | TRBV4-1 | CASSQGGPLKGDDSPLHF | TGCGCCAGCAGCCAAGGAGGGCCTTTAAAGGGGGACGATTCACCCCTCCACTTT
. | TRBJ2-3 | . | TRBV25-1 | CASSPGGDTQYF | TGTGCCAGCAGCCCCGGAGGTGATACGCAGTATTTT
TRBD1 | TRBJ1-2 | . | TRBV6-5 | CASSYSPQGNYGYTF | TGTGCCAGCAGTTACTCACCACAGGGGAACTATGGCTACACCTTC
TRBD2 | TRBJ2-2 | . | TRBV7-9 | CASSSPSGGQNTGELFF | TGTGCCAGCAGCTCCCCTAGCGGGGGGCAAAACACCGGGGAGCTGTTTTTT
. | TRBJ2-6 | few | TRBV7-2 | CASSITGTSGANVLTF | TGTGCCAGCAGCATTACCGGGACATCCGGGGCCAACGTCCTGACTTTC
. | TRBJ1-4 | . | TRBV9 | CASSAGSQGWEKLFF | TGTGCCAGCAGCGCCGGGAGTCAGGGATGGGAAAAACTGTTTTTT
. | TRBJ2-5 | . | TRBV12-2 | CASRLRLAGGLGAQYF | TGTGCAAGTCGCCTCAGACTAGCGGGGGGCCTCGGGGCCCAGTACTTC
TRBD1 | TRBJ2-5 | . | TRBV6-6 | CATFRGQETQYF | TGTGCCACCTTCAGGGGGCAAGAGACCCAGTACTTC
TRBD1 | TRBJ2-7 | . | TRBV6-5 | CASSRDRGSSYEQYF | TGTGCCAGCAGTCGGGACAGGGGGAGCTCCTACGAGCAGTACTTC
TRBD2 | TRBJ2-3 | . | TRBV2 | CASTVGGGCVF | TGTGCCAGCACGGTGGGCGGGGGGTGTGTTTTT
TRBD2 | TRBJ2-1 | few | TRBV5-6 | CASTPLGGVSYNEQFF | TGTGCCAGCACCCCACTTGGGGGGGTTTCCTACAATGAGCAGTTCTTC
. | TRBJ1-1 | . | TRBV6-5 | CASSYSGRGDTEAFF | TGTGCCAGCAGTTACTCGGGCAGGGGAGACACTGAAGCTTTCTTT
TRBD1 | TRBJ1-2 | few | TRBV30 | CAWKQQGYGYTF | TGTGCCTGGAAACAACAGGGGTATGGCTACACCTTC
. | TRBJ2-2 | . | TRBV4-2 | CASSQEGLNTGELFF | TGTGCCAGCAGCCAAGAGGGACTGAACACCGGGGAGCTGTTTTTT